This TCR beta chain was obtained from a study of CD8+ T cells in alopecia areata. Study outcomes and limitations: Normal skin's resident alphabeta T cells are also sequenced in scalp samples.

Sequencing templates came from extracted RNA that was reverse transcribed into cDNA. TCRdb keeps only in-frame clones here, not all; method: immunoSEQ multiplex PCR. The sample shows over 110,000 clones, 40% to 55% of them seen only once. About this clone itself: The target antigen is unknown.

This TCR was recovered from a human donor with alopecia areata. The sample consisted of CD4+ T cells sorted from blood, taken at week 0.

CDR3 bases: TGTGCCTGGAGTATTGGGGTAGCGCAGTATTTT. Translated, it gives CAWSIGVAQYF. The V and J genes are TRBV30 and TRBJ2-3, with D hard to call. V was trimmed by 2 bases and J by 10 bases, leaving 10 bases between them. The V gene's germline CDR1 is GTSNPN and CDR2 SVGIG (reference sequence). The CDR3 contains 11 residues.